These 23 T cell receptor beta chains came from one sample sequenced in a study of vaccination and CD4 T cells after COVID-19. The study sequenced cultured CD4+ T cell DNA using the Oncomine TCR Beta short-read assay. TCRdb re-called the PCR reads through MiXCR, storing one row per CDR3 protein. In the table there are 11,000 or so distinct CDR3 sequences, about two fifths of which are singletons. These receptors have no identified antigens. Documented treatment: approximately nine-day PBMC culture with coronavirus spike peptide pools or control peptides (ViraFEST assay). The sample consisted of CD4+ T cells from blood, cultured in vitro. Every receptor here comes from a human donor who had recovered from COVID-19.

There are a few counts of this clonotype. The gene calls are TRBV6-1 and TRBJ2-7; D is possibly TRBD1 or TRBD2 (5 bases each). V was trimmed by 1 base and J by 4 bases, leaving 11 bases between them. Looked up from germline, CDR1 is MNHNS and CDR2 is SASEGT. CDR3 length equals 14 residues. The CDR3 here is CASSEGGLTYEQYF. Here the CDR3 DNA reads TGTGCCAGCAGTGAAGGGGGGTTAACGTACGAGCAGTACTTC.

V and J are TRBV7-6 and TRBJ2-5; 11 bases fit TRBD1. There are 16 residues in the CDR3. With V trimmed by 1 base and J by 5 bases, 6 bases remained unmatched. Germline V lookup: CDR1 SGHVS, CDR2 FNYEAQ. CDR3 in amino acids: CASSLGTGGAGETQYF. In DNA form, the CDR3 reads TGTGCCAGCAGCTTAGGGACAGGGGGCGCAGGGGAGACCCAGTACTTC.

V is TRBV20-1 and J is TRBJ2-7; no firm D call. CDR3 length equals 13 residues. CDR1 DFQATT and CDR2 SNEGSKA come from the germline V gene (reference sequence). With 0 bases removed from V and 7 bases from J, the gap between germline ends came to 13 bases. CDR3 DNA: TGCAGTGCTAGAGACAGACTTTCGGGTGAGCAGTACTTC. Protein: CSARDRLSGEQYF.

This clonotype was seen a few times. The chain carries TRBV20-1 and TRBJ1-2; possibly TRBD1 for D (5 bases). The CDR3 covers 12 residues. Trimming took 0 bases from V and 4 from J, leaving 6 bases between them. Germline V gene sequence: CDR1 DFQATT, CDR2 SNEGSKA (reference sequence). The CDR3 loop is CSAREGTYGYTF. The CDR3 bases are TGCAGTGCTAGAGAGGGGACCTATGGCTACACCTTC.

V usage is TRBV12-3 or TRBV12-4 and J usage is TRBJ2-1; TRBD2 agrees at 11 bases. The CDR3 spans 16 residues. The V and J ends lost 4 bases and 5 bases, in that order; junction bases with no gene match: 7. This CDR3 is CASSSLAGGPNNEQFF. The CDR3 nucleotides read TGTGCCAGCAGTTCCTTAGCGGGAGGGCCCAACAATGAGCAGTTCTTC.

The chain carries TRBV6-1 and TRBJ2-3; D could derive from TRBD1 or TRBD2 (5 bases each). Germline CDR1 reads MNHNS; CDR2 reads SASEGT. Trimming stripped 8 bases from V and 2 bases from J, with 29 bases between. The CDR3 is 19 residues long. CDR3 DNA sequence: TGTGCCAGCTTTCCCACATTAACCGGGACCTCAACTATCACAGATACGCAGTATTTT. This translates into CASFPTLTGTSTITDTQYF.

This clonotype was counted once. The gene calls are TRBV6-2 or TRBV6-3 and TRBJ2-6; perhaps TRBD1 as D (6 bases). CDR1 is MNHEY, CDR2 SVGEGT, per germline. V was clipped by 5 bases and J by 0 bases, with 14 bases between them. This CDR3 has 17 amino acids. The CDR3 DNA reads TGTGCCAGCAGTGGCAGACAGGCCTACTCTGGGGCCAACGTCCTGACTTTC. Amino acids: CASSGRQAYSGANVLTF.

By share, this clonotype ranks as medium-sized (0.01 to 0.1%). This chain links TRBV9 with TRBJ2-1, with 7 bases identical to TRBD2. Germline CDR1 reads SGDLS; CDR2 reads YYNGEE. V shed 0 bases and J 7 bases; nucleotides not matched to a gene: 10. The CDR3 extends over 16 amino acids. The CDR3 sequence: CASSVAGGSWENEQFF. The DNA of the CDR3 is TGTGCCAGCAGCGTAGCCGGCGGGAGTTGGGAGAATGAGCAGTTCTTC.

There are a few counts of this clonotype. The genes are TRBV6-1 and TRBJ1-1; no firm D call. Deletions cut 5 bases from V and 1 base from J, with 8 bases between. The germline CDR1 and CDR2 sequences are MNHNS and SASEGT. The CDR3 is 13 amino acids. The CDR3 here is CASSHDENTEAFF. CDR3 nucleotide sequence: TGTGCCAGCAGTCATGACGAGAACACTGAAGCTTTCTTT.

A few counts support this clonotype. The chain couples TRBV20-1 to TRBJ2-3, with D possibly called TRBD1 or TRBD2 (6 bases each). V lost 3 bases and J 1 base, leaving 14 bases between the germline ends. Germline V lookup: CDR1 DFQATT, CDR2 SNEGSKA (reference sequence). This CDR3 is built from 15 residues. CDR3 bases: TGCAGTGCTAGTAGGGGGGCTACAGGCACAGATACGCAGTATTTT. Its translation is CSASRGATGTDTQYF.

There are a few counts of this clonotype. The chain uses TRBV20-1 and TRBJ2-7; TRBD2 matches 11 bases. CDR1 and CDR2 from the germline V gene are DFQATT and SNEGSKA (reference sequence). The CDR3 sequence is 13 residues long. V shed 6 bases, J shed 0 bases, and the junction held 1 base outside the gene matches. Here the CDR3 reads CSAGTSGSYEQYF. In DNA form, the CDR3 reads TGCAGTGCCGGGACTAGCGGCTCCTACGAGCAGTACTTC.

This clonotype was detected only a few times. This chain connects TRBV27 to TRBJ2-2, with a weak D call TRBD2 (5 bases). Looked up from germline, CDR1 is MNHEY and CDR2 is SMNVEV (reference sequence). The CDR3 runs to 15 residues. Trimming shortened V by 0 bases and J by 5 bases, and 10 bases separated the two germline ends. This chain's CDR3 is CASSLSFPGTGELFF. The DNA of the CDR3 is TGTGCCAGCAGTTTATCTTTTCCGGGGACCGGGGAGCTGTTTTTT.

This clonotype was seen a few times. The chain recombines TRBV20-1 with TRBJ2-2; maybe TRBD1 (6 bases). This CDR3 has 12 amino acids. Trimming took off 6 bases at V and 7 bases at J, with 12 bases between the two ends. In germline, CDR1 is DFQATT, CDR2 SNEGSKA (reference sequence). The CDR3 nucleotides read TGCAGTGCGACAGGCAGTGTCGGGGAGCTGTTTTTT. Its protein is CSATGSVGELFF.

Here the CDR3 DNA reads TGCGCCAGCAGCCCCGGACAGGGTTCCGGGGAGCTGTTTTTT. Translated, it gives CASSPGQGSGELFF. The rearrangement links TRBV4-3 to TRBJ2-2, with TRBD1 matching over 8 bases. There are 14 residues in the CDR3. Germline CDR1 LGHNA, CDR2 YSLEER. J lost 6 bases, V lost 4 bases, and 4 bases had no gene match.

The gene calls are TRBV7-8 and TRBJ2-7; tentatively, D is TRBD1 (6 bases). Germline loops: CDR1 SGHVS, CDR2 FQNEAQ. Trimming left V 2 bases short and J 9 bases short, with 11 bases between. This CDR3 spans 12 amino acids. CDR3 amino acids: CASSLTGQGQYF. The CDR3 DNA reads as TGTGCCAGCAGCTTAACAGGGCAAGGGCAGTACTTC. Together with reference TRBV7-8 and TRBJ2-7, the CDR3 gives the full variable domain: GAGVSQSPRYKVAKRGQDVALRCDPISGHVSLFWYQQALGQGPEFLTYFQNEAQLDKSGLPSDRFFAERPEGSVSTLKIQRTQQEDSAVYLCASSLTGQGQYFGPGTRLTVT.

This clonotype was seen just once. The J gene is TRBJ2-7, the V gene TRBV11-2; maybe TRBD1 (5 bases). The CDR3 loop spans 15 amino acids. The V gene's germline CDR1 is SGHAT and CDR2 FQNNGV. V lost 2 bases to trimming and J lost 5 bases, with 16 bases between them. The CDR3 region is CASSLLRGRAHEQYF. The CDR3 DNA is TGTGCCAGCAGCTTACTACGCGGCAGGGCCCACGAGCAGTACTTC. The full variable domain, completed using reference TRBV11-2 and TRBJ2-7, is EAGVAQSPRYKIIEKRQSVAFWCNPISGHATLYWYQQILGQGPKLLIQFQNNGVVDDSQLPKDRFSAERLKGVDSTLKIQPAKLEDSAVYLCASSLLRGRAHEQYFGPGTRLTVT.

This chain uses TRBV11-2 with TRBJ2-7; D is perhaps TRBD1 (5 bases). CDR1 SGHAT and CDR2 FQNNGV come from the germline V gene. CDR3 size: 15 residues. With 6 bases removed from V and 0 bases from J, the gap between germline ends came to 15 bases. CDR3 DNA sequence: TGTGCCAGCAGTACCTCACGACAGAGCTCCTACGAGCAGTACTTC. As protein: CASSTSRQSSYEQYF. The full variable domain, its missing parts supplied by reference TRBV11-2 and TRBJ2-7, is EAGVAQSPRYKIIEKRQSVAFWCNPISGHATLYWYQQILGQGPKLLIQFQNNGVVDDSQLPKDRFSAERLKGVDSTLKIQPAKLEDSAVYLCASSTSRQSSYEQYFGPGTRLTVT.

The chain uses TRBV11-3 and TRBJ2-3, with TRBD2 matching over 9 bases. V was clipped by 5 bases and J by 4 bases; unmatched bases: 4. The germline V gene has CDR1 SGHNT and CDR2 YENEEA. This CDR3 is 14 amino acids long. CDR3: CASSVSGGPDTQYF. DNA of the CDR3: TGTGCCAGCAGCGTGAGCGGGGGGCCAGATACGCAGTATTTT. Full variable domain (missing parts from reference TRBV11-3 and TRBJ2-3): EAGVVQSPRYKIIEKKQPVAFWCNPISGHNTLYWYLQNLGQGPELLIRYENEEAVDDSQLPKDRFSAERLKGVDSTLKIQPAELGDSAVYLCASSVSGGPDTQYFGPGTRLTVL.

The CDR3 protein is CASSIRGQTRDQPQHF. The CDR3 region has the DNA TGTGCCAGTAGTATCAGGGGGCAGACGCGGGATCAGCCCCAGCATTTT. The V gene is TRBV19, the J gene TRBJ1-5; 8 bases are a match to TRBD1. The CDR3 is 16 amino acids. Germline lookup yields CDR1 LNHDA and CDR2 SQIVND (reference sequence). The J segment lost 5 bases and the V segment lost 3 bases, leaving 9 bases of the junction unmatched.

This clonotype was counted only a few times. The CDR3 coding sequence is TGCGGGGGGCATGGTGGAAACACCATATATTTT. This encodes CGGHGGNTIYF. The rearrangement links TRBV20-1 to TRBJ1-3; perhaps TRBD1 as D (6 bases). CDR1 and CDR2 (germline): DFQATT, SNEGSKA (reference sequence). The CDR3 sequence is 11 residues long.

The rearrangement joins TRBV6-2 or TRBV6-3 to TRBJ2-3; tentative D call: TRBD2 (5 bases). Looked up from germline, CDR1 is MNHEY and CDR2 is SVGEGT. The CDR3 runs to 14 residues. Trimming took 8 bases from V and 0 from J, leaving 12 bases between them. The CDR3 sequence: CASCTSRSTDTQYF. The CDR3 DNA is TGTGCCAGCTGTACTAGTCGGAGCACAGATACGCAGTATTTT.

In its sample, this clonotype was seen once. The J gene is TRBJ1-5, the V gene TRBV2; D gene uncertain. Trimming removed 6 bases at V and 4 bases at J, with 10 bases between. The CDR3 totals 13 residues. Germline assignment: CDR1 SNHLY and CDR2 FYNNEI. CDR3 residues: CASRKERNQPQHF. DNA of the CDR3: TGTGCCAGCAGGAAAGAGAGGAATCAGCCCCAGCATTTT.

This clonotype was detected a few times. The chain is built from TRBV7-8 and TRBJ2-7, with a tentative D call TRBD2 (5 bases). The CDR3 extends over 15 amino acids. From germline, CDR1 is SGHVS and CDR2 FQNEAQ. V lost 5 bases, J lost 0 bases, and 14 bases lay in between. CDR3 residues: CASSQLAFSSYEQYF. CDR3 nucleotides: TGTGCCAGCAGCCAGCTAGCCTTTAGCTCCTACGAGCAGTACTTC. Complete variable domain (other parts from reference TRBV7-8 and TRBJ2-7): GAGVSQSPRYKVAKRGQDVALRCDPISGHVSLFWYQQALGQGPEFLTYFQNEAQLDKSGLPSDRFFAERPEGSVSTLKIQRTQQEDSAVYLCASSQLAFSSYEQYFGPGTRLTVT.